This paragraph reports one TCR beta chain. Its specificity is unknown. The protocol was immunoSEQ multiplex PCR, while the TCRdb copy is restricted to in-frame clones and leaves out a portion. This sample has approximately 100,000 clones; about 93% occur once, and the top ten carry 1% to 1.5%. The sample comes from a study of siplizumab effects on memory and regulatory T cells. Notes on the study in general: Naive T cells apparently outstripped memory cells in diversity and seemed major alloresponse contributors.

V lost 6 bases and J lost 5, with 13 bases in between. The CDR3 runs to 13 residues. Germline V gene lookup returns CDR1 MNHNY and CDR2 SVGAGI (reference sequence). V gene TRBV6-6 combines with J gene TRBJ1-2; D may be TRBD1 (5 bases). The sample was non-Treg CD4+ T cells sorted from blood. The clonotype comes from a human donor in good health. The CDR3 loop reads CASRRTGEYGYTF. The DNA for the CDR3 is TGTGCCAGCAGGAGAACAGGCGAATATGGCTACACCTTC.